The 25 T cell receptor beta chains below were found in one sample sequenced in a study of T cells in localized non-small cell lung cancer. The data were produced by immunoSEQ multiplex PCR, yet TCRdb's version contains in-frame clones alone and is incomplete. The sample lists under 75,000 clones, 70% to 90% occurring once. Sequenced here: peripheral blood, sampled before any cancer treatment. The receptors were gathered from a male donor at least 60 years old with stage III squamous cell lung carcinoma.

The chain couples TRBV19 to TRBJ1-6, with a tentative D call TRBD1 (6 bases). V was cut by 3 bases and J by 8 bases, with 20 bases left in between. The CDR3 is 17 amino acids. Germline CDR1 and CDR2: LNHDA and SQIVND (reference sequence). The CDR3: CASSIQRGGFSDSPLHF. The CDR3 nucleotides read TGTGCCAGTAGTATCCAGAGGGGGGGCTTCTCTGATTCACCCCTCCACTTT.

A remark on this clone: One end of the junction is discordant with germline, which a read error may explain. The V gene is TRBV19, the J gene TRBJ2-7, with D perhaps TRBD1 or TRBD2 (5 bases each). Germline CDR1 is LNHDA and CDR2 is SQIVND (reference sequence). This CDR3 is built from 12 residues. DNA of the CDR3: TGTGCCAGTCGGGACGACTCCCACGAGCAGTACTTC. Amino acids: CASRDDSHEQYF.

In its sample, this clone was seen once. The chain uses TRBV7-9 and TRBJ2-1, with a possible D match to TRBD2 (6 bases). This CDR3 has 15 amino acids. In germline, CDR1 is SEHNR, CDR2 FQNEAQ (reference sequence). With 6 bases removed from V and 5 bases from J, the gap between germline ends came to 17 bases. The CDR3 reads CASREGTWSNNEQFF. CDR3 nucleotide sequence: TGTGCCAGCAGGGAAGGGACTTGGTCCAACAATGAGCAGTTCTTC. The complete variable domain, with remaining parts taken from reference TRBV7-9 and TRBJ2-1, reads DTGVSQNPRHKITKRGQNVTFRCDPISEHNRLYWYRQTLGQGPEFLTYFQNEAQLEKSRLLSDRFSAERPKGSFSTLEIQRTEQGDSAMYLCASREGTWSNNEQFFGPGTRLTVL.

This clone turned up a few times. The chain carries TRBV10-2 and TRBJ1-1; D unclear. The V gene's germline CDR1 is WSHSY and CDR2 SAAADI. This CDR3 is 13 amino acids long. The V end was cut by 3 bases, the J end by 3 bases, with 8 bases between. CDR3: CASSEQTYTEAFF. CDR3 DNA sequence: TGCGCCAGCAGTGAACAGACATACACTGAAGCTTTCTTT.

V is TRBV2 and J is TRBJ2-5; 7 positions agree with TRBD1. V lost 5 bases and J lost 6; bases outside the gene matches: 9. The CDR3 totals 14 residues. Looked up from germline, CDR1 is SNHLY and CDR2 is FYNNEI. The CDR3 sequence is CASSMAGGTKTQYF. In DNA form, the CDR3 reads TGTGCCAGCAGTATGGCAGGGGGAACGAAGACCCAGTACTTC.

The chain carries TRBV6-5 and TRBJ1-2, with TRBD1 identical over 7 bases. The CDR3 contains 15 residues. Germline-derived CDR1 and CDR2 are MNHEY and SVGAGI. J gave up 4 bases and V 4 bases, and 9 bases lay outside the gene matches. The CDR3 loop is CASSSQGGEAYGYTF. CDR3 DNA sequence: TGTGCCAGCAGTTCTCAGGGGGGGGAGGCCTATGGCTACACCTTC.

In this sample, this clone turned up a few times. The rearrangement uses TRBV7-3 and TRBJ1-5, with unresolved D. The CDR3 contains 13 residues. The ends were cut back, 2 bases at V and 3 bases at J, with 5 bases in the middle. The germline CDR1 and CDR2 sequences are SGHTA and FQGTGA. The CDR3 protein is CASSLEYNQPQHF. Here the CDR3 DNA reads TGTGCCAGCAGCTTAGAGTACAATCAGCCCCAGCATTTT.

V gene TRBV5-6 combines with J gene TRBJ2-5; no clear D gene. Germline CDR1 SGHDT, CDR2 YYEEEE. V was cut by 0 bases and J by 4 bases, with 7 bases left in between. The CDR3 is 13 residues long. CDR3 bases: TGTGCCAGCAGCTTGGCCGGGTTAGAGACCCAGTACTTC. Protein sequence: CASSLAGLETQYF.

CDR3 nucleotides: TGTGCCTGGAGCGCGGGACAGTCTTCTGGAAACACCATATATTTT. It yields the protein CAWSAGQSSGNTIYF. This chain joins TRBV30 and TRBJ1-3; 7 bases are a match to TRBD1. The CDR3 has 15 residues. Unmatched junction bases numbered 6, after V lost 3 bases and J lost 1 base. CDR1 GTSNPN and CDR2 SVGIG come from the germline V gene (reference sequence).

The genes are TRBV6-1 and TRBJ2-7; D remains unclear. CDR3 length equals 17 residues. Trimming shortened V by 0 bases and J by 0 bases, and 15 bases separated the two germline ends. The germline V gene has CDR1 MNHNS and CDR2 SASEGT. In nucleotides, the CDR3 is TGTGCCAGCAGTGAAGCCCCACACCCAGGCGGCTCCTACGAGCAGTACGTC. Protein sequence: CASSEAPHPGGSYEQYV.

The CDR3 coding sequence is TGTGCTAGTGGTTCGGAGACTGGGGCCAACGTCCTGACTTTC. Translating gives CASGSETGANVLTF. V usage is TRBV12-5 and J usage is TRBJ2-6; D uncertain. V was cut by 4 bases and J by 2 bases, with 6 bases left in between. The germline CDR1 and CDR2 sequences are LGHNT and FRNRAP. The CDR3 length is 14 residues.

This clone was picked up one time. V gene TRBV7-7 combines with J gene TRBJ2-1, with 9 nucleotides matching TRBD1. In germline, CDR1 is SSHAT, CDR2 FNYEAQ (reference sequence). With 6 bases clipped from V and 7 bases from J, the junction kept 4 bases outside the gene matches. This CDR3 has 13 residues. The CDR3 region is CASSSGQGNEQFF. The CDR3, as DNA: TGTGCCAGCAGTTCCGGACAGGGGAATGAGCAGTTCTTC.

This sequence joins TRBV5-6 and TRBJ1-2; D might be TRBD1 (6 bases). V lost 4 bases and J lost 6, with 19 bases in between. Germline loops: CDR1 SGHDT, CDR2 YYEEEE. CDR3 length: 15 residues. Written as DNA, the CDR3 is TGTGCCAGCAGCATGGGGATGGGGGCAGCGGATGGCTACACCTTC. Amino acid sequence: CASSMGMGAADGYTF.

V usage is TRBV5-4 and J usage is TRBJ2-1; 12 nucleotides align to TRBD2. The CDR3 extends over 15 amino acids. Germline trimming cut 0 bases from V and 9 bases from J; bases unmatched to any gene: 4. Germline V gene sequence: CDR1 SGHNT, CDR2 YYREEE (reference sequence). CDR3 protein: CASSLGPSGGGEQFF. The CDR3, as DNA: TGTGCCAGCAGCTTGGGGCCTAGCGGGGGGGGTGAGCAGTTCTTC.

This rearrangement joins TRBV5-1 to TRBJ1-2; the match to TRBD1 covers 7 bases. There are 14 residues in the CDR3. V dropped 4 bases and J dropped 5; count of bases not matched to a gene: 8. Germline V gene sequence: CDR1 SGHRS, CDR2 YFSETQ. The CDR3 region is CASSPGQVLYGYTF. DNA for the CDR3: TGCGCCAGCAGCCCCGGACAGGTCCTATATGGCTACACCTTC. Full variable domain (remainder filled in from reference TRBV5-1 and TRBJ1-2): KAGVTQTPRYLIKTRGQQVTLSCSPISGHRSVSWYQQTPGQGLQFLFEYFSETQRNKGNFPGRFSGRQFSNSRSEMNVSTLELGDSALYLCASSPGQVLYGYTFGSGTRLTVV.

CDR3 nucleotides: TGTGCCAGCAGCTCCGACAGGCACGAGACCCAGTACTTC. It encodes CASSSDRHETQYF. The rearrangement joins TRBV7-9 to TRBJ2-5, with D perhaps TRBD1 (6 bases). V was trimmed by 4 bases and J by 5 bases, leaving 11 bases between them. Germline CDR1 reads SEHNR; CDR2 reads FQNEAQ (reference sequence). The CDR3 is made up of 13 amino acids. Complete variable domain (other parts from reference TRBV7-9 and TRBJ2-5): DTGVSQNPRHKITKRGQNVTFRCDPISEHNRLYWYRQTLGQGPEFLTYFQNEAQLEKSRLLSDRFSAERPKGSFSTLEIQRTEQGDSAMYLCASSSDRHETQYFGPGTRLLVL.

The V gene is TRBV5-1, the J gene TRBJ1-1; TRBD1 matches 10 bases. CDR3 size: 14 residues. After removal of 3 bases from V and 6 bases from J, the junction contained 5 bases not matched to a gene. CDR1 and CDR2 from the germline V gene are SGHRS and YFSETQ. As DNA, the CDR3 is TGCGCCAGCAGCTATGGGACAGGGGCGGCTGAAGCTTTCTTT. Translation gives CASSYGTGAAEAFF.

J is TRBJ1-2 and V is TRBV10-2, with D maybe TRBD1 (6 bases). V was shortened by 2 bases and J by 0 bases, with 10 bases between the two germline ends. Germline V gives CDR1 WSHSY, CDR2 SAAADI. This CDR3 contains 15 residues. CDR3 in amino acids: CASSEPGQPNYGYTF. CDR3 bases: TGCGCCAGCAGTGAGCCCGGACAGCCTAACTATGGCTACACCTTC.

This CDR3 reads CASSRGQGSNNQPQHF. Written as DNA, the CDR3 is TGTGCCAGCAGCAGGGGACAAGGGTCTAACAATCAGCCCCAGCATTTT. V and J are TRBV27 and TRBJ1-5; D might be TRBD1 (6 bases). CDR1 is MNHEY, CDR2 SMNVEV, per germline (reference sequence). CDR3 length: 16 residues. Trimming stripped 6 bases from V and 3 bases from J, with 18 bases between.

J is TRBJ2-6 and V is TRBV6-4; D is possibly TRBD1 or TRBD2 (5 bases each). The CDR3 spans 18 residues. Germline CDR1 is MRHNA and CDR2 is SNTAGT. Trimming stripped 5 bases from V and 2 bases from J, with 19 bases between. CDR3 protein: CASSPDGAGLTGANVLTF. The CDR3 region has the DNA TGTGCCAGCAGTCCCGACGGGGCGGGCCTAACTGGGGCCAACGTCCTGACTTTC.

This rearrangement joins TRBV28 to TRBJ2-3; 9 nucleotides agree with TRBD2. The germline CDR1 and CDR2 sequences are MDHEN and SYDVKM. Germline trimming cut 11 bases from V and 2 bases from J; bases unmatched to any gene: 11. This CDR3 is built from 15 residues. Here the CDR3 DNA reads TGTGCCGCAGAAAATCGACTAGCGGACACAGATACGCAGTATTTT. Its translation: CAAENRLADTDTQYF.

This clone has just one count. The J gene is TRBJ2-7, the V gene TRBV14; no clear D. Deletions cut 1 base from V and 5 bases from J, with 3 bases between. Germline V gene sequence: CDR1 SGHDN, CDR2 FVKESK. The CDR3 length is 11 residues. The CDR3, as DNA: TGTGCCAGCAGCCAAGTGGACGAGCAGTACTTC. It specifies CASSQVDEQYF.

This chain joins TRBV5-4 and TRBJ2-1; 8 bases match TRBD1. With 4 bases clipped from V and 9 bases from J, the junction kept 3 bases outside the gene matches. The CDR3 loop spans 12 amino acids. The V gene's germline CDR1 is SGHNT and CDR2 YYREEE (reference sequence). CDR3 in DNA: TGTGCCAGCAGCGGAACAGGGGGTGAGCAGTTCTTC. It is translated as CASSGTGGEQFF.

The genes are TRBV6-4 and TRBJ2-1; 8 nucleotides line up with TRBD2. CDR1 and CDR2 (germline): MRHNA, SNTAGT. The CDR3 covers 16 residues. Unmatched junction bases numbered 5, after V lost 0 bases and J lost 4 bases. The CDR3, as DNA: TGTGCCAGCAGTGACTCTGGCGGGGGGCCGTACAATGAGCAGTTCTTC. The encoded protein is CASSDSGGGPYNEQFF.

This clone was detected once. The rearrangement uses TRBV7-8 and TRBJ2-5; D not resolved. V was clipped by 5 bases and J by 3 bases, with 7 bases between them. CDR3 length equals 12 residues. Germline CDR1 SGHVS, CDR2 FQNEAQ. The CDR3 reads CASSTNEETQYF. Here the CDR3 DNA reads TGTGCCAGCAGCACAAACGAAGAGACCCAGTACTTC. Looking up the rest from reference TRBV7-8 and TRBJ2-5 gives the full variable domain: GAGVSQSPRYKVAKRGQDVALRCDPISGHVSLFWYQQALGQGPEFLTYFQNEAQLDKSGLPSDRFFAERPEGSVSTLKIQRTQQEDSAVYLCASSTNEETQYFGPGTRLLVL.